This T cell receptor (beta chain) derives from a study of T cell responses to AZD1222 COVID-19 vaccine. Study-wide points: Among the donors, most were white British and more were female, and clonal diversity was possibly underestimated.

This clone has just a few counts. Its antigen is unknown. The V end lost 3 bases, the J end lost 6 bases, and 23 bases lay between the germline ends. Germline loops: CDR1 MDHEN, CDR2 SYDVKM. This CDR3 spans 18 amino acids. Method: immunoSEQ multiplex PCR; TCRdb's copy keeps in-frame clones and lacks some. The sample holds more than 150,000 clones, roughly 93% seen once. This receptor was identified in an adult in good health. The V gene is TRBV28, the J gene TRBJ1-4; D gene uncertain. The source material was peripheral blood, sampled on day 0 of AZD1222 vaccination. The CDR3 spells CASSFFIKDVPFDEKLFF. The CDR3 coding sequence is TGTGCCAGCAGTTTTTTTATCAAGGACGTTCCTTTCGATGAAAAACTGTTTTTT.